This T cell receptor beta chain originates from a study of vaccination and CD4 T cells after COVID-19. General study findings and limits: Early timepoints after natural infection were not analyzed in these convalescent patients.

Sample treatment: roughly 10-day PBMC culture with coronavirus spike peptide pools or control peptides (ViraFEST assay). As concerns this clonotype: What it binds is unknown.

An Oncomine TCR Beta short-read assay was used to sequence the DNA from cultured CD4+ T cells. Investigators isolated genomic DNA from cultured CD4+ T cells. TCRdb reprocessed the PCR reads via MiXCR and lists one record per CDR3 protein. This sample yields tens of thousands of distinct CDR3 sequences, of which approximately 62% are seen a single time; roughly 3.5% belongs to the top ten. V shed 2 bases and J shed 0 bases, with 10 bases lying between them. The CDR3 loop spans 15 amino acids. CDR1 is KGHSH, CDR2 LQKENI, per germline. Material: CD4+ T cells from blood, cultured in vitro. The V and J genes are TRBV18 and TRBJ1-1; D not certain. This TCR derives from a human donor who had recovered from COVID-19. The CDR3 nucleotides read TGTGCCAGCTCACCATATCAGACCGTGAACACTGAAGCTTTCTTT. Protein product: CASSPYQTVNTEAFF.